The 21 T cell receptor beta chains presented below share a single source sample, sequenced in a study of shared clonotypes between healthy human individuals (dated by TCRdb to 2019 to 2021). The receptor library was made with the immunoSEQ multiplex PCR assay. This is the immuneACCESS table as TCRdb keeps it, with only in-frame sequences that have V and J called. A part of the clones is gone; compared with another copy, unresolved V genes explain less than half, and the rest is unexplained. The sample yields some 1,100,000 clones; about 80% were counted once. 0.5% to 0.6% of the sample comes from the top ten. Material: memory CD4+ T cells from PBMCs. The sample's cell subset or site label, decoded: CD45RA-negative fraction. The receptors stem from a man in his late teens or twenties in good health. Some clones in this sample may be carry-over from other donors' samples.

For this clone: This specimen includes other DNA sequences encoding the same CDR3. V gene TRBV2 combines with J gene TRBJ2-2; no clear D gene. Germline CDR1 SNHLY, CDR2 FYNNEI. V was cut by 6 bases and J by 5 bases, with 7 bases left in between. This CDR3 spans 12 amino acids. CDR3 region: CASSDDTGELFF. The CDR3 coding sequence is TGTGCCAGCAGCGATGATACCGGGGAGCTGTTTTTT.

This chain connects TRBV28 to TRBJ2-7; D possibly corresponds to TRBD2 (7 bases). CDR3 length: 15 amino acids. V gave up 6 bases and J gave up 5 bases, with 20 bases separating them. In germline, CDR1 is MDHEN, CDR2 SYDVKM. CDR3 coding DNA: TGTGCCAGCAGCCGCCGGGGGGCAGGGTCCCACGAGCAGTACTTC. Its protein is CASSRRGAGSHEQYF.

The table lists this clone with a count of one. The CDR3 spells CASSIQSAGEKLFF. In DNA, the CDR3 is TGTGCCAGTAGTATACAGTCTGCCGGGGAAAAACTGTTTTTT. The chain is built from TRBV19 and TRBJ1-4; D is unclear. The V gene lost 2 bases and the J gene lost 8 bases, with 12 bases spanning the gap. Germline V gene sequence: CDR1 LNHDA, CDR2 SQIVND (reference sequence). The CDR3 is 14 residues long.

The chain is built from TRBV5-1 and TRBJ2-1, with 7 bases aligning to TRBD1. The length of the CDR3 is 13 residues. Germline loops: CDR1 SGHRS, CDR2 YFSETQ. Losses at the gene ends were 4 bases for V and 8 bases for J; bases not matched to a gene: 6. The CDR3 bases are TGCGCCAGCAGCCGAAATACAGGGGATGAGCAGTTCTTC. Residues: CASSRNTGDEQFF.

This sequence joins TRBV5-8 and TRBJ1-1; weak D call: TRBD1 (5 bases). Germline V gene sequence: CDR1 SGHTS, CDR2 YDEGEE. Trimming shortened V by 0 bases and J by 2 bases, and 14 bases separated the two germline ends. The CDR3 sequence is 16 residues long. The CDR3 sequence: CASSLDPQVPNTEAFF. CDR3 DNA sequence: TGTGCCAGCAGCTTGGACCCACAGGTCCCTAACACTGAAGCTTTCTTT. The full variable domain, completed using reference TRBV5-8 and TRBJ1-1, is EAGVTQSPTHLIKTRGQQATLRCSPISGHTSVYWYQQALGLGLQFLLWYDEGEERNRGNFPPRFSGRQFPNYSSELNVNALELEDSALYLCASSLDPQVPNTEAFFGQGTRLTVV.

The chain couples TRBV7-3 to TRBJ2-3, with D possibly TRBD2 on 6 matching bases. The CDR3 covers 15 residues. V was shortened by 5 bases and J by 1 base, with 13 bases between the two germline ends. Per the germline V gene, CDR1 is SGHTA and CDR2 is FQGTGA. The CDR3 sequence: CASSPGGYGTDTQYF. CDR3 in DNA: TGTGCCAGCAGCCCTGGAGGGTATGGCACAGATACGCAGTATTTT.

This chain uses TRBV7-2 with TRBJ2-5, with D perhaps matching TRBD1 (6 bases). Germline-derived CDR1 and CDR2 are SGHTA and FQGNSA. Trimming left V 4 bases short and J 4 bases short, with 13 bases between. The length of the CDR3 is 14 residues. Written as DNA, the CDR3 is TGTGCCAGCAGCTCAAACAGGGTTGGAGAGACCCAGTACTTC. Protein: CASSSNRVGETQYF.

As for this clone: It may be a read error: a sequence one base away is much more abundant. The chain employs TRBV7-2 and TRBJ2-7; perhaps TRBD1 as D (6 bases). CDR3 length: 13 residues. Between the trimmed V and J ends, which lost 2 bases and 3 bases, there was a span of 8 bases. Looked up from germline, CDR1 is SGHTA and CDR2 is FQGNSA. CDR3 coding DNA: TGTGCCAGCAGCTTAAACAGGGACTACGAGCAGTACTTC. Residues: CASSLNRDYEQYF.

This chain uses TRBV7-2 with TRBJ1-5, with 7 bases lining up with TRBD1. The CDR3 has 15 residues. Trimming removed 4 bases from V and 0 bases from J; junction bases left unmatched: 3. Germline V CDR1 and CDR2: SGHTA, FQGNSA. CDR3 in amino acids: CASSSQGGSNQPQHF. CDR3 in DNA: TGTGCCAGCAGCTCCCAGGGGGGTAGCAATCAGCCCCAGCATTTT.

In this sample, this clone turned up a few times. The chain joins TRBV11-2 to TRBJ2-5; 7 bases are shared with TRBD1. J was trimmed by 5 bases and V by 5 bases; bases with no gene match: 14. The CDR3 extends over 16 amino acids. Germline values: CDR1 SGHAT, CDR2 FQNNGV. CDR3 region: CASSPRRTGGLETQYF. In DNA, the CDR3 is TGTGCCAGCAGCCCCCGGAGGACAGGCGGTCTGGAGACCCAGTACTTC. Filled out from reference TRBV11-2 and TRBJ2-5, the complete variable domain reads EAGVAQSPRYKIIEKRQSVAFWCNPISGHATLYWYQQILGQGPKLLIQFQNNGVVDDSQLPKDRFSAERLKGVDSTLKIQPAKLEDSAVYLCASSPRRTGGLETQYFGPGTRLLVL.

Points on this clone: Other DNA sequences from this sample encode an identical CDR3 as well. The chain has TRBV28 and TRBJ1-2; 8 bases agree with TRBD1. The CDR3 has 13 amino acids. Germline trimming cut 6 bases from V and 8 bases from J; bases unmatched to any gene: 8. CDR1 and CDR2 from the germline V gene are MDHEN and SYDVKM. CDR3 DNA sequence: TGTGCCAGCAGCCTCGGACAGGGAGGCGGCTACACCTTC. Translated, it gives CASSLGQGGGYTF.

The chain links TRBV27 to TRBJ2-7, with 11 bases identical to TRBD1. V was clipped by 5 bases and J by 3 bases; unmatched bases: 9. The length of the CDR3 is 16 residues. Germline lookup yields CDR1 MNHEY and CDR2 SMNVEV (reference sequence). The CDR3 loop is CASSRDRGIHLYEQYF. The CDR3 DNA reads TGTGCCAGCAGTCGGGACAGGGGGATACATCTCTACGAGCAGTACTTC.

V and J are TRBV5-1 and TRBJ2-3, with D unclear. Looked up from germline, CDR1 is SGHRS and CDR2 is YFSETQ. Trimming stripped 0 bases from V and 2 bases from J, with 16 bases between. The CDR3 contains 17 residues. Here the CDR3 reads CASSLAWVSDLTDTQYF. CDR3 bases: TGCGCCAGCAGCTTGGCCTGGGTGAGCGACCTCACAGATACGCAGTATTTT.

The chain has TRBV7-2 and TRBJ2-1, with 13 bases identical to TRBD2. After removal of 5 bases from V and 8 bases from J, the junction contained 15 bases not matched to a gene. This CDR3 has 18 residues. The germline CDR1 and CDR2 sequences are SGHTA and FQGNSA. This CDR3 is CASSPFSLAGGFMDEQFF. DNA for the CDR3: TGTGCCAGCAGCCCCTTCTCACTAGCGGGAGGGTTTATGGATGAGCAGTTCTTC.

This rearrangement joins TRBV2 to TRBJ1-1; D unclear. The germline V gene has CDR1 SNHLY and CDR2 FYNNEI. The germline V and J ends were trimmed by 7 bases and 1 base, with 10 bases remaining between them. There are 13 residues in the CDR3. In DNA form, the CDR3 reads TGTGCCAGCAATTCGGATGGGAACACTGAAGCTTTCTTT. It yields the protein CASNSDGNTEAFF.

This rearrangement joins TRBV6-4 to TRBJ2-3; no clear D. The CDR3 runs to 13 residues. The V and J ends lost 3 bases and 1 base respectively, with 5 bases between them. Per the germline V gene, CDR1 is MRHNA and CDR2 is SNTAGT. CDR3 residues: CASSEMGTDTQYF. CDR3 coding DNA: TGTGCCAGCAGTGAAATGGGCACAGATACGCAGTATTTT.

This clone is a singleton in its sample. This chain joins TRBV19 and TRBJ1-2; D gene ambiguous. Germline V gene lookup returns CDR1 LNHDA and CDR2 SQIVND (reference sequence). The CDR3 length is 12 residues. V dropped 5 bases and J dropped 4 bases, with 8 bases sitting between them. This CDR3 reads CASSLTTYGYTF. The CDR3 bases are TGTGCCAGTAGTCTTACCACCTATGGCTACACCTTC.

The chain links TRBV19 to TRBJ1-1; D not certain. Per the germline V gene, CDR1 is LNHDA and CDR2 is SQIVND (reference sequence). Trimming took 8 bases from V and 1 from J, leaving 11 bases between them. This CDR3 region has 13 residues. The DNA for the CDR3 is TGTGCCAGTCGCCTCTCGGGGAACACTGAAGCTTTCTTT. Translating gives CASRLSGNTEAFF.

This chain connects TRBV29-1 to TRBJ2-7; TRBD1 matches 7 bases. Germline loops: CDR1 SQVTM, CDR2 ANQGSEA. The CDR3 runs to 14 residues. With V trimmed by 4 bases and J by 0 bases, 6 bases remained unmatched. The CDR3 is CSVALTGNSYEQYF. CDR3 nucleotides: TGCAGCGTTGCCCTGACAGGGAACTCCTACGAGCAGTACTTC.

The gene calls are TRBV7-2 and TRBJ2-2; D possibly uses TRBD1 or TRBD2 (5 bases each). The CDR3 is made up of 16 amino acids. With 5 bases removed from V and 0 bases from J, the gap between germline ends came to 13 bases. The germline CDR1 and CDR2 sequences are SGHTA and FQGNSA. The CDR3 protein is CASSPQGATNTGELFF. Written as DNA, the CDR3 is TGTGCCAGCAGCCCCCAGGGAGCCACGAACACCGGGGAGCTGTTTTTT.

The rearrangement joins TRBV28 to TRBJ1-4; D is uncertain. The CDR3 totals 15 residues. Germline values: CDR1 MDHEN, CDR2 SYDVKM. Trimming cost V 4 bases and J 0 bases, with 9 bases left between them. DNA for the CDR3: TGTGCCAGCAGTTCCCACGATACAACTAATGAAAAACTGTTTTTT. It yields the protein CASSSHDTTNEKLFF.